The 20 T cell receptor beta chains reported below all come from one sample, sequenced in a study of response to subunit inactivated influenza vaccine. MiXCR, applied by TCRdb to the RT-PCR reads, yields one record per CDR3 protein. Here the sample spans some 500,000 distinct CDR3 sequences, 16% being singletons. The source was CD4+ T cells sorted from PBMCs, collected roughly 24 months after vaccination. The receptors were gathered from a man between 50 and 70 years old who received an inactivated influenza vaccine.

This chain connects TRBV4-3 to TRBJ2-6; D gene ambiguous. CDR1 is LGHNA, CDR2 YSLEER, per germline. Between the trimmed V and J ends, which lost 0 bases and 2 bases, there was a span of 11 bases. This CDR3 is 17 amino acids long. CDR3 amino acids: CASSQDLQVPGANVLTF. The CDR3 region has the DNA TGCGCCAGCAGCCAAGATTTGCAGGTACCTGGGGCCAACGTCCTGACTTTC.

With regard to this clonotype: The final CDR3 position lacks the conserved phenylalanine or tryptophan, pointing to a likely read error. The chain couples TRBV20-1 to TRBJ2-5; perhaps TRBD1 as D (5 bases). Germline-derived CDR1 and CDR2 are DFQATT and SNEGSKA (reference sequence). CDR3 length: 13 residues. Trimming left V 7 bases short and J 3 bases short, with 15 bases between. The CDR3 DNA follows: TGCAGTGGTAGGGGCATAACTAAAGAGACCCAGTACTCC. It yields the protein CSGRGITKETQYS.

The gene calls are TRBV5-1 and TRBJ2-7, with D possibly matching TRBD2 (7 bases). V lost 0 bases, J lost 6 bases, and 19 bases lay in between. CDR1 and CDR2 (germline): SGHRS, YFSETQ. The CDR3 consists of 16 residues. The CDR3 DNA sequence: TGCGCCAGCAGCTTGGCCCCTCCATCGGGGGGCGGCGAGCAGTACTTC. The encoded protein is CASSLAPPSGGGEQYF.

This clonotype was seen more than once but under ten times. V is TRBV5-1 and J is TRBJ1-5, with D uncertain. Trimming took off 0 bases at V and 0 bases at J, with 10 bases between the two ends. Germline loops: CDR1 SGHRS, CDR2 YFSETQ. The CDR3 extends over 16 amino acids. The CDR3 loop reads CASSLGIMDSNQPQHF. CDR3 DNA sequence: TGCGCCAGCAGCTTGGGAATCATGGATAGCAATCAGCCCCAGCATTTT.

This clonotype was seen a handful of times. The chain employs TRBV24-1 and TRBJ2-5; 9 nucleotides line up with TRBD1. This CDR3 comprises 16 residues. The germline gives CDR1 KGHDR, CDR2 SFDVKD. V was pared by 4 bases and J by 1 base, with 6 bases of the junction left unmatched. As DNA, the CDR3 is TGTGCCACCAGTGACTCCGGACAGGGGAGCCAAGAGACCCAGTACTTC. It codes for CATSDSGQGSQETQYF.

This clonotype was detected only a few times. This sequence joins TRBV5-1 and TRBJ2-5, with 8 bases lining up with TRBD1. V lost 0 bases and J lost 0; bases outside the gene matches: 4. The CDR3 is 16 amino acids. CDR1 is SGHRS, CDR2 YFSETQ, per germline. The CDR3 sequence is CASSLGDRPYQETQYF. DNA for the CDR3: TGCGCCAGCAGCTTGGGGGACAGGCCGTACCAAGAGACCCAGTACTTC. Full variable domain (remainder filled in from reference TRBV5-1 and TRBJ2-5): KAGVTQTPRYLIKTRGQQVTLSCSPISGHRSVSWYQQTPGQGLQFLFEYFSETQRNKGNFPGRFSGRQFSNSRSEMNVSTLELGDSALYLCASSLGDRPYQETQYFGPGTRLLVL.

The rearrangement joins TRBV20-1 to TRBJ2-5; no reliable D call. The V end lost 3 bases, the J end lost 5 bases, and 4 bases lay between the germline ends. This CDR3 has 10 amino acids. CDR1 DFQATT and CDR2 SNEGSKA come from the germline V gene (reference sequence). CDR3 nucleotides: TGCAGTGCTAGCGCGGAGACCCAGTACTTC. Translated, it gives CSASAETQYF.

A few counts support this clonotype. The chain has TRBV5-1 and TRBJ2-2; D assignment may be TRBD1 or TRBD2 (6 bases each). The V gene's germline CDR1 is SGHRS and CDR2 YFSETQ. V was cut by 2 bases and J by 6 bases, with 17 bases left in between. CDR3 length: 16 amino acids. CDR3 sequence (DNA): TGCGCCAGCAGCTTAGGGGGAGGACAATCTGCCGGGGAGCTGTTTTTT. It is translated as CASSLGGGQSAGELFF.

The V gene is TRBV6-1, the J gene TRBJ2-5, with D perhaps given as TRBD1 or TRBD2 (7 bases each). The V gene's germline CDR1 is MNHNS and CDR2 SASEGT. V lost 4 bases, J lost 5 bases, and 17 bases lay in between. This CDR3 has 15 residues. CDR3 nucleotides: TGTGCCAGCAGTGCCCGACAGGGAGGGTACGAGACCCAGTACTTC. Its protein product is CASSARQGGYETQYF.

This clonotype showed up just a few times. The genes are TRBV11-2 and TRBJ2-7, with TRBD2 matching 8 bases. The CDR3 consists of 16 residues. The J segment lost 0 bases and the V segment lost 2 bases, leaving 6 bases of the junction unmatched. Germline CDR1 is SGHAT and CDR2 is FQNNGV. The CDR3 DNA follows: TGTGCCAGCAGCTTATTTCGAGGGACTAGCTCCTACGAGCAGTACTTC. This gives the protein CASSLFRGTSSYEQYF.

This clonotype was observed many times. The chain carries TRBV11-1 and TRBJ1-6; 8 nucleotides align to TRBD1. Germline V gene data show CDR1 as SGHAT and CDR2 as FQDESV (reference sequence). Unmatched junction bases numbered 5, after V lost 4 bases and J lost 6 bases. The CDR3 has 15 residues. The CDR3 DNA follows: TGTGCCAGCAGCTGGGATGGACAGGGTAATTCACCCCTCCACTTT. It is translated as CASSWDGQGNSPLHF.

V and J are TRBV4-2 and TRBJ2-1, with D perhaps TRBD2 (7 bases). V lost 0 bases and J 8 bases, leaving 11 bases between the germline ends. The CDR3 has 14 residues. Germline V gives CDR1 LGHNA, CDR2 YNFKEQ. CDR3 DNA: TGTGCCAGCAGCCAAGATAGGGGGGGCGATGAGCAGTTCTTC. It translates to CASSQDRGGDEQFF.

The chain recombines TRBV3-1 with TRBJ2-5; D remains ambiguous. V was trimmed by 4 bases and J by 4 bases, leaving 22 bases between them. The CDR3 contains 17 residues. Germline CDR1 and CDR2: LGHDT and YNNKEL (reference sequence). The CDR3 DNA reads TGTGCCAGCAGCCCGATTCCTTGGTCCAAGAGAGGAGAGACCCAGTACTTC. This codes for CASSPIPWSKRGETQYF.

The genes are TRBV6-1 and TRBJ2-7, with a weak D call TRBD2 (5 bases). CDR1 and CDR2 (germline): MNHNS, SASEGT. Trimming removed 8 bases at V and 4 bases at J, with 24 bases between. The CDR3 consists of 16 residues. Here the CDR3 reads CASRPRGPRVGYEQYF. CDR3 coding DNA: TGTGCCAGCCGACCCCGCGGGCCGAGGGTTGGATACGAGCAGTACTTC.

The chain has TRBV4-1 and TRBJ2-3; D is ambiguous. The length of the CDR3 is 13 residues. V lost 0 bases, J lost 5 bases, and 6 bases lay in between. Germline values: CDR1 MGHRA, CDR2 YSYEKL. The CDR3 coding sequence is TGCGCCAGCAGCCAAGAAGGAGTAGATACGCAGTATTTT. Translating gives CASSQEGVDTQYF.

The CDR3 bases are TGTGCCATCAAGGGCGGGTCTTGGAATCAGCCCCAGCATTTT. Translating gives CAIKGGSWNQPQHF. The rearrangement joins TRBV10-3 to TRBJ1-5; the D is unclear. The CDR3 spans 14 residues. The germline V gene encodes CDR1 ENHRY and CDR2 SYGVKD. V lost 7 bases and J 4 bases, leaving 14 bases between the germline ends.

Concerning this clonotype itself: Since a much larger clone is just one base distant, this may be a read error. Since the CDR3 does not end with the conserved phenylalanine or tryptophan, this likely comes from a read error. The J gene is TRBJ2-3, the V gene TRBV11-2; TRBD1 matches at 7 bases. The germline gives CDR1 SGHAT, CDR2 FQNNGV. The CDR3 has 13 residues. After removal of 5 bases from V and 8 bases from J, the junction contained 7 bases not matched to a gene. As DNA, the CDR3 is TGTGCCAGCAGCCCCACAGGGGTTCGTACGCAGTATATT. The encoded protein is CASSPTGVRTQYI.

The V gene is TRBV5-1, the J gene TRBJ2-3; D not certain. The CDR3 runs 11 residues. The germline V gene has CDR1 SGHRS and CDR2 YFSETQ. Trimming cost V 5 bases and J 6 bases, with 7 bases left between them. CDR3 protein: CASRASDTQYF. CDR3 nucleotides: TGCGCCAGCAGGGCCTCTGATACGCAGTATTTT.

This clonotype showed up just a few times. The rearrangement joins TRBV7-2 to TRBJ2-2; 12 nucleotides align to TRBD2. Unmatched junction bases numbered 2, after V lost 6 bases and J lost 3 bases. Per the germline V gene, CDR1 is SGHTA and CDR2 is FQGNSA. This CDR3 region has 15 residues. CDR3 residues: CASRWTSGDTGELFF. CDR3 nucleotides: TGTGCCAGCAGGTGGACTAGCGGGGACACCGGGGAGCTGTTTTTT.

V and J are TRBV6-1 and TRBJ2-1; perhaps TRBD1 as D (5 bases). V was trimmed by 2 bases and J by 6 bases, leaving 8 bases between them. CDR3 length: 13 amino acids. The V gene's germline CDR1 is MNHNS and CDR2 SASEGT. In DNA, the CDR3 is TGTGCCAGCAGTGAAATCGACAGCAATGAGCAGTTCTTC. It specifies CASSEIDSNEQFF.